The 13 T cell receptor beta chains below come from one sample, sequenced in a study of T cell responses to AZD1222 COVID-19 vaccine. Profiling relied on immunoSEQ multiplex PCR, and the TCRdb table lists in-frame clones only, not all of them. The sample records fewer than 50,000 clones, around 82% being singletons. The specimen comprised peripheral blood, sampled on day 0 of AZD1222 vaccination. Every receptor here comes from an adult in good health.

The chain is built from TRBV28 and TRBJ1-2; D is perhaps TRBD1 (6 bases). Trimming left V 2 bases short and J 0 bases short, with 13 bases between. From germline, CDR1 is MDHEN and CDR2 SYDVKM. CDR3 size: 16 residues. The CDR3 loop reads CASSLVTGLANYGYTF. The CDR3 nucleotides read TGTGCCAGCAGTTTAGTAACAGGGCTTGCTAACTATGGCTACACCTTC.

The CDR3 spells CATSTMDGYTF. CDR3 nucleotide sequence: TGTGCCACCTCGACCATGGATGGCTACACCTTC. The chain employs TRBV10-3 and TRBJ1-2, with D unresolved. Germline lookup yields CDR1 ENHRY and CDR2 SYGVKD. The CDR3 consists of 11 residues. Trimming left V 10 bases short and J 6 bases short, with 12 bases between.

V usage is TRBV3-1 (or the pseudogene TRBV3-2) and J usage is TRBJ1-2; TRBD1 matches at 7 bases. The J segment lost 3 bases and the V segment lost 4 bases, leaving 2 bases of the junction unmatched. The length of the CDR3 is 13 residues. CDR1 LGHDT and CDR2 YNNKEL come from the germline V gene (reference sequence). CDR3 DNA: TGTGCCAGCAGCCTGGGACAGCACTATGGCTACACCTTC. Amino acid sequence: CASSLGQHYGYTF.

This chain links TRBV3-1 (or the pseudogene TRBV3-2) with TRBJ2-7; the match to TRBD1 covers 7 bases. The germline gives CDR1 LGHDT, CDR2 YNNKEL (reference sequence). V lost 4 bases, J lost 5 bases, and 5 bases stayed unmatched. The CDR3 is 13 amino acids. The CDR3 is CASSRMTGNEQYF. CDR3 nucleotide sequence: TGTGCCAGCAGCCGGATGACAGGGAACGAGCAGTACTTC.

V is TRBV2 and J is TRBJ1-1; possible D gene TRBD1, 6 bases. Trimming took off 8 bases at V and 0 bases at J, with 13 bases between the two ends. CDR1 SNHLY and CDR2 FYNNEI come from the germline V gene. The CDR3 runs to 14 residues. CDR3 amino acids: CASGRQEMNTEAFF. The DNA of the CDR3 is TGTGCCAGCGGCAGACAGGAGATGAACACTGAAGCTTTCTTT.

This clone was seen only a few times. The chain uses TRBV7-9 and TRBJ2-3, with 12 positions matching TRBD2. V trimming: 5 bases; J trimming: 12 bases; junction bases outside the gene matches: 6. CDR1 and CDR2 from the germline V gene are SEHNR and FQNEAQ (reference sequence). There are 13 residues in the CDR3. CDR3 loop: CASSARLAGDQYF. CDR3 bases: TGTGCCAGCAGCGCCAGACTAGCGGGGGACCAGTATTTT.

V usage is TRBV9 and J usage is TRBJ1-1; 9 nucleotides line up with TRBD1. Germline values: CDR1 SGDLS, CDR2 YYNGEE. The ends lost 4 bases at V and 8 bases at J; junction bases unmatched: 3. This CDR3 has 12 residues. CDR3 nucleotide sequence: TGTGCCAGCAGCCCGGGGACAGGGGAAGCTTTCTTT. Its protein is CASSPGTGEAFF.

The chain links TRBV7-9 to TRBJ1-1, with a possible D match to TRBD1 (5 bases). The CDR3 runs 13 residues. The V end lost 4 bases, the J end lost 4 bases, and 10 bases lay between the germline ends. Germline values: CDR1 SEHNR, CDR2 FQNEAQ (reference sequence). The CDR3 bases are TGTGCCAGCAGCTCGACCCAGGGCACTGAAGCTTTCTTT. Amino acids: CASSSTQGTEAFF. Using reference TRBV7-9 and TRBJ1-1 for the parts outside the CDR3, the full variable domain is DTGVSQNPRHKITKRGQNVTFRCDPISEHNRLYWYRQTLGQGPEFLTYFQNEAQLEKSRLLSDRFSAERPKGSFSTLEIQRTEQGDSAMYLCASSSTQGTEAFFGQGTRLTVV.

The sample holds a few counts of this clone. The genes are TRBV11-2 and TRBJ2-3, with 9 nucleotides matching TRBD2. Germline CDR1 SGHAT, CDR2 FQNNGV. The CDR3 is 15 residues long. After removal of 3 bases from V and 5 bases from J, the junction contained 6 bases not matched to a gene. CDR3 bases: TGTGCCAGCAGCTTGGAGCGGGGGGCTTTAGATACGCAGTATTTT. Translating gives CASSLERGALDTQYF.

This chain links TRBV7-2 with TRBJ2-7; possible D gene TRBD1, 7 bases. Germline values: CDR1 SGHTA, CDR2 FQGNSA. The CDR3 is made up of 16 amino acids. V shed 0 bases and J shed 2 bases, with 14 bases lying between them. CDR3 nucleotide sequence: TGTGCCAGCAGCTTAGCGGGGTTCAGGGGGGCCTACGAGCAGTACTTC. Its translation: CASSLAGFRGAYEQYF.

The rearrangement uses TRBV29-1 and TRBJ1-1, with TRBD1 matching over 7 bases. Germline CDR1 and CDR2: SQVTM and ANQGSEA. The V segment lost 5 bases and the J segment 0 bases; nucleotides outside the gene matches: 3. This CDR3 has 13 amino acids. The CDR3 bases are TGCAGCGTTACAGGGGAGTTGAACACTGAAGCTTTCTTT. Translating gives CSVTGELNTEAFF.

V and J are TRBV15 and TRBJ1-5; D not resolved. CDR1 is LNHNV, CDR2 YYDKDF, per germline (reference sequence). V was trimmed by 3 bases and J by 4 bases, leaving 4 bases between them. The CDR3 has 12 residues. The CDR3, as DNA: TGTGCCACCAGCAGGCCAAATCAGCCCCAGCATTTT. Its protein is CATSRPNQPQHF. The full variable domain, with the rest looked up from reference TRBV15 and TRBJ1-5, is DAMVIQNPRYQVTQFGKPVTLSCSQTLNHNVMYWYQQKSSQAPKLLFHYYDKDFNNEADTPDNFQSRRPNTSFCFLDIRSPGLGDTAMYLCATSRPNQPQHFGDGTRLSIL.

V gene TRBV11-2 combines with J gene TRBJ1-6; the D gene is possibly TRBD1 (6 bases). Germline V gene lookup returns CDR1 SGHAT and CDR2 FQNNGV. V lost 5 bases and J 7 bases, leaving 15 bases between the germline ends. CDR3 length: 15 amino acids. The CDR3 DNA reads TGTGCCAGCAGCCCCCGGACAGATGGCAATTCACCCCTCCACTTT. Translated, it gives CASSPRTDGNSPLHF. The whole variable domain, remainder taken from reference TRBV11-2 and TRBJ1-6, is EAGVAQSPRYKIIEKRQSVAFWCNPISGHATLYWYQQILGQGPKLLIQFQNNGVVDDSQLPKDRFSAERLKGVDSTLKIQPAKLEDSAVYLCASSPRTDGNSPLHFGNGTRLTVT.